This T cell receptor (beta chain) was captured by sequencing in a study of blood T cell repertoires in COVID-19. Sequenced by immunoSEQ multiplex PCR; TCRdb stores in-frame clones only, minus some. The sample consists of fewer than 350,000 clones, roughly 90% of them appearing once. Specimen: PBMCs or T cells enriched from blood (not recorded which). This sequence originates from a woman in her forties with acute COVID-19.

CDR3 amino acids: CATGIGTANSPLHF. CDR3 sequence (DNA): TGTGCAACCGGTATCGGGACAGCAAATTCACCCCTCCACTTT. The rearrangement joins TRBV2 to TRBJ1-6, with 7 bases aligning to TRBD1. This CDR3 spans 14 amino acids. Per the germline V gene, CDR1 is SNHLY and CDR2 is FYNNEI.